This TCR beta chain was sequenced during a study of T cell responses to AZD1222 COVID-19 vaccine. To note about this clone: What it recognizes is unknown.

Some clones are missing from TCRdb's copy, which holds only in-frame ones; the method was immunoSEQ multiplex PCR. The sample consists of 150,000 to 180,000 clones, 86% of them appearing once. Looked up from germline, CDR1 is SGHRS and CDR2 is YFSETQ. This CDR3 has 13 amino acids. Trimming removed 5 bases from V and 6 bases from J; junction bases left unmatched: 4. Study-wide results and limits: Along spike, vaccine-associated CD4 TCRs were found throughout, with dominance at 160-218 and 743-854. Just five or six AZD1222 recipients were seropositive at baseline.

The chain combines TRBV5-1 with TRBJ2-1, with 8 positions matching TRBD1. This receptor was taken from an adult in good health. The starting material was peripheral blood, obtained on day 0 of MenACWY control vaccination. In nucleotides, the CDR3 is TGCGCCAGCAGTATTACAGGGGGCAATGAGCAGTTCTTC. Its protein product is CASSITGGNEQFF.